A single sample gave rise to the 11 T cell receptor beta chains below, sequenced in a study of T-cell reconstitution after alpha-beta-depleted transplantation in children. For TCRbeta, the library was prepared with unique molecular identifiers. From the PCR reads, TCRdb called clonotypes with MiXCR, one entry per CDR3 protein. This table has roughly 590,000 distinct CDR3 sequences, 16% appearing once. The source was PBMCs from the stem cell graft donor, collected from the stem cell graft. The receptors derive from a human donor who donated a stem cell graft to a child with acute myeloid leukemia.

This clonotype occurred many times. The chain recombines TRBV20-1 with TRBJ1-4; tentatively, D is TRBD1 (5 bases). The germline V and J ends were trimmed by 2 bases and 8 bases, with 12 bases remaining between them. CDR1 is DFQATT and CDR2 is SNEGSKA in the germline V gene (reference sequence). CDR3 length: 13 amino acids. The CDR3 bases are TGCAGTGCTAGAAGGCAACAGGTGGAAAAACTGTTTTTT. Translated: CSARRQQVEKLFF.

This clonotype occurred many times. The chain joins TRBV25-1 to TRBJ1-2; weak D call: TRBD1 (5 bases). Germline CDR1 MGHDK, CDR2 SYGVNS. V was trimmed by 3 bases and J by 6 bases, leaving 14 bases between them. The CDR3 consists of 14 residues. The CDR3 reads CASSEMEGLNGYTF. The DNA for the CDR3 is TGTGCCAGCAGTGAGATGGAGGGACTGAATGGCTACACCTTC.

This clonotype was counted only a few times. The rearrangement links TRBV30 to TRBJ1-1, with TRBD1 identical over 10 bases. Germline V lookup: CDR1 GTSNPN, CDR2 SVGIG (reference sequence). The CDR3 extends over 16 amino acids. The V and J ends lost 1 base and 11 bases, in that order; junction bases with no gene match: 16. The CDR3 region is CAWSARSASGQGKAFF. CDR3 coding DNA: TGTGCCTGGAGTGCCCGATCCGCCTCGGGACAGGGGAAGGCTTTCTTT. Complete variable domain (other parts from reference TRBV30 and TRBJ1-1): SQTIHQWPATLVQPVGSPLSLECTVEGTSNPNLYWYRQAAGRGLQLLFYSVGIGQISSEVPQNLSASRPQDRQFILSSKKLLLSDSGFYLCAWSARSASGQGKAFFGQGTRLTVV.

A note on this clonotype: Germline and junction disagree at one end, which may indicate a read error. The CDR3, as DNA: TGTGCCAGCAGAGAAGGACAGGGGAAGGGAGCCAAAAACATTCAGTACTTC. The encoded protein is CASREGQGKGAKNIQYF. V usage is TRBV6-1 and J usage is TRBJ2-4, with 9 bases identical to TRBD1. The CDR3 covers 17 residues. Germline V gene sequence: CDR1 MNHNS, CDR2 SASEGT.

The V gene is TRBV5-1, the J gene TRBJ2-1; TRBD1 matches at 7 bases. V shed 4 bases, J shed 7 bases, and the junction held 11 bases outside the gene matches. The CDR3 is 15 residues long. Germline CDR1 is SGHRS and CDR2 is YFSETQ. The CDR3 DNA reads TGCGCCAGCAGCAAAAGACAGGGAACGGAGAATGAGCAGTTCTTC. This sequence encodes CASSKRQGTENEQFF.

Only a few counts were recorded for this clonotype. The chain couples TRBV6-2 or TRBV6-3 to TRBJ2-3; D not certain. This CDR3 spans 14 amino acids. Germline values: CDR1 MNHEY, CDR2 SVGEGT. The germline V and J ends were trimmed by 0 bases and 5 bases, with 9 bases remaining between them. The CDR3 DNA follows: TGTGCCAGCAGTTACTCCCACGTTGAAGATACGCAGTATTTT. It codes for CASSYSHVEDTQYF.

Only one count was recorded for this clonotype. The chain uses TRBV3-1 and TRBJ2-1, with 8 nucleotides matching TRBD1. Trimming took 11 bases from V and 3 from J; bases not matched to a gene: 12. Germline CDR1 LGHDT, CDR2 YNNKEL (reference sequence). The CDR3 runs 15 residues. The CDR3 sequence is CASCPKQGVYNEQFF. The CDR3 nucleotides are TGTGCCTCCTGCCCTAAACAGGGGGTCTACAATGAGCAGTTCTTC.

In this sample, this clonotype turned up many times. The chain is built from TRBV10-3 and TRBJ2-1; D is unclear. This CDR3 region has 15 residues. V gave up 6 bases and J gave up 3 bases, with 15 bases separating them. CDR1 is ENHRY and CDR2 is SYGVKD in the germline V gene. This chain's CDR3 is CAISPGVSGYNEQFF. CDR3 in DNA: TGTGCCATCAGCCCTGGGGTGTCGGGCTACAATGAGCAGTTCTTC.

The chain couples TRBV2 to TRBJ2-2; 7 bases are shared with TRBD1. Germline loops: CDR1 SNHLY, CDR2 FYNNEI. CDR3 length: 14 amino acids. J gave up 7 bases and V 2 bases, and 4 bases lay outside the gene matches. DNA of the CDR3: TGTGCCAGCAGTGAACCCCCAGGGGGCGGGGAGCTGTTTTTT. This sequence encodes CASSEPPGGGELFF.

This clonotype was detected a few times. The chain is built from TRBV11-3 and TRBJ1-1; TRBD1 aligns across 9 bases. CDR1 and CDR2 from the germline V gene are SGHNT and YENEEA. This CDR3 is built from 13 residues. Germline trimming cut 5 bases from V and 8 bases from J; bases unmatched to any gene: 6. CDR3 region: CASSQQGAAEAFF. For the CDR3, the DNA is TGTGCCAGCAGCCAACAGGGGGCTGCGGAAGCTTTCTTT. The full variable domain, rest sourced from reference TRBV11-3 and TRBJ1-1, is EAGVVQSPRYKIIEKKQPVAFWCNPISGHNTLYWYLQNLGQGPELLIRYENEEAVDDSQLPKDRFSAERLKGVDSTLKIQPAELGDSAVYLCASSQQGAAEAFFGQGTRLTVV.

At least ten counts were recorded for this clonotype. The V call is TRBV12-3 or TRBV12-4, the J call TRBJ2-6, with 10 bases aligning to TRBD1. The CDR3 sequence is 18 residues long. V dropped 5 bases and J dropped 0; count of bases not matched to a gene: 7. CDR3 protein: CASSPRGQGYSGANVLTF. The CDR3, as DNA: TGTGCCAGCAGTCCCCGGGGACAGGGGTACTCTGGGGCCAACGTCCTGACTTTC.